One and the same sample provided the 14 T cell receptor beta chains below, sequenced in a study of cytotoxic CD8 clonotypes in ibrutinib-treated CLL. The assay was immunoSEQ multiplex PCR, and TCRdb's table has in-frame clones only and misses some. The repertoire holds approximately 190,000 clones, with approximately 75% as singletons. This specimen consisted of PBMCs, obtained after 12 months of ibrutinib treatment. These TCRs come from a human donor with chronic lymphocytic leukemia.

The chain couples TRBV19 to TRBJ2-1; maybe TRBD1 (6 bases). CDR1 LNHDA and CDR2 SQIVND come from the germline V gene (reference sequence). CDR3 length: 14 amino acids. Trimming shortened V by 4 bases and J by 4 bases, and 11 bases separated the two germline ends. DNA of the CDR3: TGTGCCAGTAGTAAGACAGGACAGTACAATGAGCAGTTCTTC. This codes for CASSKTGQYNEQFF.

This clone was observed a single time. The chain joins TRBV27 to TRBJ2-7; 7 bases fit TRBD1. Per the germline V gene, CDR1 is MNHEY and CDR2 is SMNVEV (reference sequence). With 0 bases clipped from V and 3 bases from J, the junction kept 8 bases outside the gene matches. This CDR3 has 16 amino acids. CDR3 DNA: TGTGCCAGCAGTTTATCGGGTGGTCAGGGGGACTACGAGCAGTACTTC. Protein product: CASSLSGGQGDYEQYF.

The chain employs TRBV6-6 and TRBJ2-7; 9 bases line up with TRBD2. CDR1 MNHNY and CDR2 SVGAGI come from the germline V gene (reference sequence). J was trimmed by 6 bases and V by 0 bases; bases with no gene match: 3. The CDR3 is 14 residues long. CDR3 residues: CASSYSASGVEQYF. In DNA, the CDR3 is TGTGCCAGCAGTTACTCGGCTAGCGGGGTCGAGCAGTACTTC.

This clone has just a few counts. The J gene is TRBJ1-2, the V gene TRBV9; perhaps TRBD1 as D (5 bases). Deletions cut 3 bases from V and 6 bases from J, with 15 bases between. In germline, CDR1 is SGDLS, CDR2 YYNGEE. This CDR3 is built from 14 residues. The CDR3 region is CASSAAGTKDGYTF. Written as DNA, the CDR3 is TGTGCCAGCAGCGCAGCCGGGACCAAGGATGGCTACACCTTC.

The V call is TRBV7-9, the J call TRBJ1-1, with D maybe TRBD1 (5 bases). Trimming shortened V by 5 bases and J by 4 bases, and 14 bases separated the two germline ends. CDR1 is SEHNR and CDR2 is FQNEAQ in the germline V gene (reference sequence). The CDR3 runs 14 residues. CDR3: CASSPGTTSTEAFF. The CDR3 DNA reads TGTGCCAGCAGCCCCGGGACGACGTCCACTGAAGCTTTCTTT.

The rearrangement links TRBV10-3 to TRBJ2-1; D gene uncertain. Germline V gives CDR1 ENHRY, CDR2 SYGVKD. The CDR3 totals 13 residues. V was clipped by 2 bases and J by 3 bases, with 5 bases between them. CDR3: CAISEGSYNEQFF. CDR3 in DNA: TGTGCCATCAGTGAGGGCAGCTACAATGAGCAGTTCTTC.

The V and J genes are TRBV15 and TRBJ1-2; 11 nucleotides agree with TRBD1. With V trimmed by 8 bases and J by 8 bases, 7 bases remained unmatched. The CDR3 totals 13 residues. Germline values: CDR1 LNHNV, CDR2 YYDKDF (reference sequence). CDR3 nucleotides: TGTGCCACCGAAGTGGACAGGGGGCAGGGCTACACCTTC. Amino acids: CATEVDRGQGYTF.

The gene calls are TRBV20-1 and TRBJ2-7, with D possibly being TRBD1 (6 bases). Germline CDR1 is DFQATT and CDR2 is SNEGSKA (reference sequence). The length of the CDR3 is 11 residues. V was cut by 5 bases and J by 5 bases, with 10 bases left in between. The chain's CDR3 is CSAAQGNEQYF. CDR3 nucleotide sequence: TGCAGTGCTGCGCAGGGGAACGAGCAGTACTTC.

The rearrangement uses TRBV29-1 and TRBJ1-1; D remains ambiguous. V shed 3 bases and J shed 1 base, with 6 bases lying between them. This CDR3 has 12 amino acids. Germline V gene sequence: CDR1 SQVTM, CDR2 ANQGSEA. The CDR3 coding sequence is TGCAGCGTTGAGAGCGGGAACACTGAAGCTTTCTTT. Protein sequence: CSVESGNTEAFF.

This chain connects TRBV7-2 to TRBJ2-2; no definite D call. Germline V gene data show CDR1 as SGHTA and CDR2 as FQGNSA. The ends were cut back, 3 bases at V and 4 bases at J, with 6 bases in the middle. The CDR3 extends over 13 amino acids. This chain's CDR3 is CASSFGPTGELFF. CDR3 DNA sequence: TGTGCCAGCAGCTTTGGCCCCACCGGGGAGCTGTTTTTT. The full variable domain, completed using reference TRBV7-2 and TRBJ2-2, is GAGVSQSPSNKVTEKGKDVELRCDPISGHTALYWYRQSLGQGLEFLIYFQGNSAPDKSGLPSDRFSAERTGGSVSTLTIQRTQQEDSAVYLCASSFGPTGELFFGEGSRLTVL.

This chain uses TRBV4-1 with TRBJ2-3; 11 bases map to TRBD2. Losses at the gene ends were 3 bases for V and 2 bases for J; bases not matched to a gene: 7. Germline-derived CDR1 and CDR2 are MGHRA and YSYEKL. The CDR3 sequence is 17 residues long. This CDR3 is CASSQDILAGVTDTQYF. The DNA for the CDR3 is TGCGCCAGCAGCCAGGACATACTAGCGGGGGTCACAGATACGCAGTATTTT.

This clone was found a few times. This chain links TRBV18 with TRBJ2-7; D may be TRBD1 (5 bases). There are 13 residues in the CDR3. Germline values: CDR1 KGHSH, CDR2 LQKENI. V lost 5 bases, J lost 2 bases, and 10 bases lay in between. Written as DNA, the CDR3 is TGTGCCAGCTCAGGGCAGGGAACCTACGAGCAGTACTTC. Its translation is CASSGQGTYEQYF.

This rearrangement joins TRBV6-1 to TRBJ2-3; 13 positions agree with TRBD2. After removal of 5 bases from V and 6 bases from J, the junction contained 5 bases not matched to a gene. The CDR3 is 15 residues long. The germline V gene has CDR1 MNHNS and CDR2 SASEGT. DNA of the CDR3: TGTGCCAGCAGTCCGGGACTAGCGGGGAGGGATACGCAGTATTTT. Translated: CASSPGLAGRDTQYF.

The gene calls are TRBV11-2 and TRBJ1-3; D unresolved. The V gene's germline CDR1 is SGHAT and CDR2 FQNNGV. The length of the CDR3 is 15 residues. With 5 bases removed from V and 0 bases from J, the gap between germline ends came to 11 bases. CDR3 region: CASSPRGSSGNTIYF. CDR3 in DNA: TGTGCCAGCAGCCCACGGGGATCCTCTGGAAACACCATATATTTT. Supplemented by reference TRBV11-2 and TRBJ1-3, the full variable domain reads EAGVAQSPRYKIIEKRQSVAFWCNPISGHATLYWYQQILGQGPKLLIQFQNNGVVDDSQLPKDRFSAERLKGVDSTLKIQPAKLEDSAVYLCASSPRGSSGNTIYFGEGSWLTVV.